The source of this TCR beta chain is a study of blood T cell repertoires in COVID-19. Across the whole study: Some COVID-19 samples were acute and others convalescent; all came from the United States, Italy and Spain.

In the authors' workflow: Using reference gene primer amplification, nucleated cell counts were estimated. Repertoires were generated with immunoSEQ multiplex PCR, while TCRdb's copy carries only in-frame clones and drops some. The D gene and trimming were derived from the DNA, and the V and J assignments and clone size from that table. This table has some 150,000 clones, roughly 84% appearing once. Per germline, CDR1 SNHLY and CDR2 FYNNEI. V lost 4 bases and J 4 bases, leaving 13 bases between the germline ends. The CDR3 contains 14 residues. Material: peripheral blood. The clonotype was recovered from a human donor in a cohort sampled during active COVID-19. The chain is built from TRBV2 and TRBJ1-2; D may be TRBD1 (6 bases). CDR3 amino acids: CASSVGRGVYGYTF. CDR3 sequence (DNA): TGTGCCAGCAGTGTGGGCAGGGGTGTCTATGGCTACACCTTC. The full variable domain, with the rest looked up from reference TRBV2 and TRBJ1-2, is EPEVTQTPSHQVTQMGQEVILRCVPISNHLYFYWYRQILGQKVEFLVSFYNNEISEKSEIFDDQFSVERPDGSNFTLKIRSTKLEDSAMYFCASSVGRGVYGYTFGSGTRLTVV.